The 28 T cell receptor beta chains presented below share a single source sample, sequenced in a study of blood T cell repertoires in COVID-19. Sequencing was performed with immunoSEQ multiplex PCR; in TCRdb, only in-frame clones are kept and a portion is missing. The sample lists around 71,000 clones, about 86% occurring once. The sample was peripheral blood. The origin of the receptors is an older man with acute or convalescent COVID-19.

In this sample, this clone turned up many times. This rearrangement joins TRBV18 to TRBJ2-7; TRBD1 is a possible D gene (6 bases). Germline CDR1 is KGHSH and CDR2 is LQKENI. This CDR3 has 13 amino acids. Trimming took off 1 base at V and 6 bases at J, with 10 bases between the two ends. In nucleotides, the CDR3 is TGTGCCAGCTCACCACAACCACAGGGCGAGCAGTACTTC. Amino acid sequence: CASSPQPQGEQYF.

This chain's CDR3 is CASSPSRDSPLHF. The CDR3 DNA sequence: TGTGCCAGCAGCCCCTCTCGGGATTCACCCCTCCACTTT. The chain combines TRBV3-1 (or the pseudogene TRBV3-2) with TRBJ1-6; no definite D call. V lost 4 bases and J 8 bases, leaving 9 bases between the germline ends. The CDR3 is made up of 13 amino acids. CDR1 LGHDT and CDR2 YNNKEL come from the germline V gene (reference sequence).

The chain is built from TRBV6-1 and TRBJ2-7; 7 bases map to TRBD2. Per the germline V gene, CDR1 is MNHNS and CDR2 is SASEGT. The CDR3 runs to 16 residues. V gave up 3 bases and J gave up 0 bases; unmatched junction bases: 8. CDR3: CASSDLGAGFSYEQYF. CDR3 in DNA: TGTGCCAGCAGTGATTTGGGAGCGGGGTTCTCCTACGAGCAGTACTTC.

The J gene is TRBJ2-2, the V gene TRBV9; maybe TRBD2 (5 bases). The V and J ends lost 1 base and 7 bases respectively, with 14 bases between them. CDR3 size: 15 residues. The germline CDR1 and CDR2 sequences are SGDLS and YYNGEE. The CDR3 reads CASSVQSGYDGELFF. The CDR3, as DNA: TGTGCCAGCAGCGTACAATCGGGATACGACGGGGAGCTGTTTTTT. The full variable domain, rest sourced from reference TRBV9 and TRBJ2-2, is DSGVTQTPKHLITATGQRVTLRCSPRSGDLSVYWYQQSLDQGLQFLIQYYNGEERAKGNILERFSAQQFPDLHSELNLSSLELGDSALYFCASSVQSGYDGELFFGEGSRLTVL.

The sample holds a few counts of this clone. V is TRBV18 and J is TRBJ2-7; 8 positions match TRBD1. The length of the CDR3 is 13 residues. With V trimmed by 6 bases and J by 6 bases, 7 bases remained unmatched. Germline CDR1 and CDR2: KGHSH and LQKENI. CDR3 bases: TGTGCCAGCTCTCGAGACAGGGGCGCCGAGCAGTACTTC. It specifies CASSRDRGAEQYF.

The V call is TRBV5-1, the J call TRBJ2-3, with TRBD1 identical over 9 bases. V was pared by 4 bases and J by 3 bases, with 9 bases of the junction left unmatched. The CDR3 runs to 16 residues. The germline CDR1 and CDR2 sequences are SGHRS and YFSETQ. The CDR3 DNA follows: TGCGCCAGCAGCCCAGGGGACAGGGTGGCGACAGATACGCAGTATTTT. It codes for CASSPGDRVATDTQYF. Drawing the rest from reference TRBV5-1 and TRBJ2-3, the complete variable domain is KAGVTQTPRYLIKTRGQQVTLSCSPISGHRSVSWYQQTPGQGLQFLFEYFSETQRNKGNFPGRFSGRQFSNSRSEMNVSTLELGDSALYLCASSPGDRVATDTQYFGPGTRLTVL.

Here the CDR3 reads CASRVGGAGYGYTF. In nucleotides, the CDR3 is TGTGCCAGCAGGGTCGGAGGTGCTGGCTATGGCTACACCTTC. This chain connects TRBV5-5 to TRBJ1-2; no clear D. Per germline, CDR1 SGHKS and CDR2 YYEKEE (reference sequence). The CDR3 has 14 amino acids. Deletions cut 5 bases from V and 4 bases from J, with 15 bases between.

This sequence joins TRBV19 and TRBJ2-3; D may be TRBD1 (5 bases). Germline CDR1 reads LNHDA; CDR2 reads SQIVND (reference sequence). This CDR3 contains 13 residues. V shed 5 bases and J shed 6 bases, with 12 bases lying between them. CDR3 amino acids: CASSLQGRDTQYF. In DNA, the CDR3 is TGTGCCAGTAGTCTCCAGGGCAGGGATACGCAGTATTTT.

This clone turned up a few times. The J gene is TRBJ1-2, the V gene TRBV5-4, with D perhaps TRBD1 (6 bases). Trimming removed 9 bases at V and 4 bases at J, with 13 bases between. CDR1 SGHNT and CDR2 YYREEE come from the germline V gene (reference sequence). This CDR3 spans 12 amino acids. The CDR3 here is CATQDRFYGYTF. In nucleotides, the CDR3 is TGTGCCACCCAAGACAGGTTCTATGGCTACACCTTC.

The V and J genes are TRBV27 and TRBJ1-1; D uncertain. Germline V gene lookup returns CDR1 MNHEY and CDR2 SMNVEV (reference sequence). Trimming pared 1 base from V and 0 bases from J, leaving 6 bases between. The CDR3 has 14 amino acids. The CDR3 DNA sequence: TGTGCCAGCAGTTTATTTTCGGTGAACACTGAAGCTTTCTTT. Residues: CASSLFSVNTEAFF.

The chain is built from TRBV7-3 and TRBJ2-1, with 12 nucleotides matching TRBD2. From germline, CDR1 is SGHTA and CDR2 FQGTGA. V lost 4 bases, J lost 0 bases, and 7 bases stayed unmatched. The CDR3 is 18 amino acids. CDR3 sequence reads: CASSSRPSGRASYNEQFF. CDR3 sequence (DNA): TGTGCCAGCAGCTCACGCCCTAGCGGGAGGGCCTCCTACAATGAGCAGTTCTTC.

V usage is TRBV27 and J usage is TRBJ2-7; 7 positions match TRBD1. J gave up 7 bases and V 4 bases, and 13 bases lay outside the gene matches. Per the germline V gene, CDR1 is MNHEY and CDR2 is SMNVEV (reference sequence). The CDR3 sequence is 15 residues long. The CDR3 region has the DNA TGTGCCAGCAGTTCCCAGGGGGATAGACCTGAGGAGCAGTACTTC. Residues: CASSSQGDRPEEQYF.

This rearrangement joins TRBV5-6 to TRBJ1-1; no reliable D call. Looked up from germline, CDR1 is SGHDT and CDR2 is YYEEEE. The V and J ends lost 1 base and 1 base respectively, with 8 bases between them. This CDR3 has 14 amino acids. The CDR3 DNA is TGTGCCAGCAGCTTGTTGTACAAGAACACTGAAGCTTTCTTT. Translated: CASSLLYKNTEAFF.

The V call is TRBV9, the J call TRBJ1-1, with unresolved D. Trimming pared 4 bases from V and 7 bases from J, leaving 20 bases between. CDR1 and CDR2 from the germline V gene are SGDLS and YYNGEE. The CDR3 runs to 15 residues. CDR3: CASSPGGEPTDEAFF. CDR3 coding DNA: TGTGCCAGCAGCCCGGGAGGAGAACCAACCGATGAAGCTTTCTTT. Full variable domain (outside the CDR3, taken from reference TRBV9 and TRBJ1-1): DSGVTQTPKHLITATGQRVTLRCSPRSGDLSVYWYQQSLDQGLQFLIQYYNGEERAKGNILERFSAQQFPDLHSELNLSSLELGDSALYFCASSPGGEPTDEAFFGQGTRLTVV.

The rearrangement links TRBV6-2 or TRBV6-3 to TRBJ2-3, with TRBD1 as a possible D gene (7 bases). The CDR3 totals 18 residues. V lost 2 bases and J 0 bases, leaving 18 bases between the germline ends. Germline CDR1 and CDR2: MNHEY and SVGEGT. For the CDR3, the DNA is TGTGCCAGCAGTTACCTCCAGGGGGAGGTAACTAGCACAGATACGCAGTATTTT. It specifies CASSYLQGEVTSTDTQYF.

The chain recombines TRBV11-2 with TRBJ1-2, with 9 bases that match TRBD1. The V gene end was trimmed by 1 base and the J gene end by 0 bases; junction bases not matched to a gene: 0. The V gene's germline CDR1 is SGHAT and CDR2 FQNNGV. This CDR3 has 15 residues. This chain's CDR3 is CASSLGQGANYGYTF. The CDR3 nucleotides read TGTGCCAGCAGCTTAGGACAGGGGGCTAACTATGGCTACACCTTC.

The V gene is TRBV7-3, the J gene TRBJ2-7; D may be TRBD2 (6 bases). This CDR3 has 13 residues. Germline CDR1 is SGHTA and CDR2 is FQGTGA. The V and J ends lost 5 bases and 6 bases respectively, with 14 bases between them. In DNA, the CDR3 is TGTGCCAGCAGCATAGAGGGAGGAGGCGAGCAGTACTTC. It translates to CASSIEGGGEQYF.

The chain couples TRBV11-2 to TRBJ2-5; 10 nucleotides line up with TRBD2. Trimming at V came to 5 bases and at J to 5 bases, leaving 8 bases not matched to a gene. Germline CDR1 reads SGHAT; CDR2 reads FQNNGV. This CDR3 is 15 amino acids long. The CDR3 DNA follows: TGTGCCAGCAGCCCTAGCGGGAGAAGGGGGGAGACCCAGTACTTC. This translates into CASSPSGRRGETQYF.

The V gene is TRBV4-1, the J gene TRBJ2-3; 9 bases match TRBD2. Germline V CDR1 and CDR2: MGHRA, YSYEKL. The CDR3 is made up of 15 amino acids. V was clipped by 1 base and J by 1 base; unmatched bases: 0. Written as DNA, the CDR3 is TGCGCCAGCAGCCAAGTAGCGGGAGGCACAGATACGCAGTATTTT. Translating gives CASSQVAGGTDTQYF.

The chain combines TRBV27 with TRBJ2-3, with a weak D call TRBD1 (6 bases). The CDR3 has 13 residues. The germline V gene has CDR1 MNHEY and CDR2 SMNVEV (reference sequence). The V and J ends lost 6 bases and 2 bases respectively, with 9 bases between them. The CDR3 region is CASRGANTDTQYF. CDR3 nucleotide sequence: TGTGCCAGCAGGGGGGCTAACACAGATACGCAGTATTTT.

The chain recombines TRBV18 with TRBJ2-1, with TRBD2 matching over 14 bases. V lost 1 base to trimming and J lost 0 bases; unmatched junction nucleotides: 11. Germline values: CDR1 KGHSH, CDR2 LQKENI. CDR3 length: 21 amino acids. CDR3 region: CASSPRTPGTSGSSSYNEQFF. The CDR3 DNA reads as TGTGCCAGCTCACCACGAACTCCTGGGACTAGCGGGAGTTCCTCCTACAATGAGCAGTTCTTC.

The CDR3 sequence is CASSLLGGAVNTEAFF. In DNA, the CDR3 is TGTGCCAGCAGCTTACTAGGGGGCGCGGTGAACACTGAAGCTTTCTTT. J is TRBJ1-1 and V is TRBV7-9, with 7 bases fitting TRBD1. Germline loops: CDR1 SEHNR, CDR2 FQNEAQ (reference sequence). Unmatched junction bases numbered 6, after V lost 2 bases and J lost 0 bases. The CDR3 has 16 residues.

This clone was counted once. The rearrangement links TRBV19 to TRBJ1-5; a possible D gene is TRBD1 (6 bases). This CDR3 spans 14 amino acids. Trimming left V 3 bases short and J 6 bases short, with 12 bases between. Germline CDR1 and CDR2: LNHDA and SQIVND (reference sequence). CDR3 loop: CASSMYAGVQPQHF. The CDR3 nucleotides read TGTGCCAGTAGTATGTATGCAGGGGTTCAGCCCCAGCATTTT.

The chain is built from TRBV6-4 and TRBJ2-3; weak D call: TRBD1 (5 bases). The CDR3 has 15 amino acids. Trimming stripped 6 bases from V and 0 bases from J, with 13 bases between. Germline V CDR1 and CDR2: MRHNA, SNTAGT. The CDR3 region has the DNA TGTGCCAGCAGCATCGACAGATCTAGCACAGATACGCAGTATTTT. Its protein is CASSIDRSSTDTQYF.

The chain joins TRBV7-7 to TRBJ2-1, with a possible D match to TRBD2 (6 bases). Germline V CDR1 and CDR2: SSHAT, FNYEAQ (reference sequence). There are 15 residues in the CDR3. V shed 5 bases and J shed 5 bases, with 16 bases lying between them. In DNA form, the CDR3 reads TGTGCCAGCAGCCCCCTTTCGGAGCGGGACAATGAGCAGTTCTTC. Translation: CASSPLSERDNEQFF.

Here the CDR3 DNA reads TGTGCCATCAGAGGGGATGCCTCTGGAAACACCATATATTTT. Translation gives CAIRGDASGNTIYF. The chain recombines TRBV10-3 with TRBJ1-3, with D possibly matching TRBD1 (5 bases). This CDR3 has 14 amino acids. The germline CDR1 and CDR2 sequences are ENHRY and SYGVKD. Trimming cost V 6 bases and J 0 bases, with 9 bases left between them.

J is TRBJ2-5 and V is TRBV19, with a tentative D call TRBD1 (6 bases). This CDR3 has 14 amino acids. Trimming pared 0 bases from V and 1 base from J, leaving 6 bases between. Germline values: CDR1 LNHDA, CDR2 SQIVND (reference sequence). The CDR3 nucleotides read TGTGCCAGTAGTATAGAAGGGGGCCAAGAGACCCAGTACTTC. Protein: CASSIEGGQETQYF.

The V and J genes are TRBV11-2 and TRBJ2-7; TRBD1 matches 7 bases. The CDR3 sequence is 13 residues long. Trimming at V came to 5 bases and at J to 2 bases, leaving 3 bases not matched to a gene. Germline V gene data show CDR1 as SGHAT and CDR2 as FQNNGV. The CDR3 coding sequence is TGTGCCAGCAGCCGTACAGGGGCCTACGAGCAGTACTTC. Translation: CASSRTGAYEQYF.